This TCR beta chain was profiled in a study of cytomegalovirus exposure and HLA in healthy donors. With 60 Vbeta and 13 Jbeta primers, the PCR was carried out. The assay was immunoSEQ multiplex PCR, and TCRdb's table has in-frame clones only and misses some. The sample holds some 190,000 clones, over 60% seen once. The CDR3 totals 15 residues. Germline CDR1 reads GTSNPN; CDR2 reads SVGIG (reference sequence). The V segment lost 0 bases and the J segment 4 bases; nucleotides outside the gene matches: 8. This receptor was identified in a man aged 25-40 years in good health and CMV-seropositive. Sequenced: PBMCs. The chain links TRBV30 to TRBJ1-2; 7 bases are shared with TRBD1. This CDR3 is CAWSVGGAGGYGYTF. As DNA, the CDR3 is TGTGCCTGGAGTGTCGGGGGGGCAGGGGGCTATGGCTACACCTTC.